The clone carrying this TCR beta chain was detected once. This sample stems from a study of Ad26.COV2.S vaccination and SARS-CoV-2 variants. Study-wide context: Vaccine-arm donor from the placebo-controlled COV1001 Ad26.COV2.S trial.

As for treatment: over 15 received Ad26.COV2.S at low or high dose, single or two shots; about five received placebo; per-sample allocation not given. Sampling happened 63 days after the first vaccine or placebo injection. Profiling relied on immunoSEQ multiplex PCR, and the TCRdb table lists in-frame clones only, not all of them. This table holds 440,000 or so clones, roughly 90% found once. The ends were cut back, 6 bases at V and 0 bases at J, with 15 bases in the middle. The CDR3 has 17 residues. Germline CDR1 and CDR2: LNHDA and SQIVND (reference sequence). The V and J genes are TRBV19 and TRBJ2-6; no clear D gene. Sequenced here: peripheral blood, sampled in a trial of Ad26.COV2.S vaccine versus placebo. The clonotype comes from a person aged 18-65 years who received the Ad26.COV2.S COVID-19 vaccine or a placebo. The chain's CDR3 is CASRKNYLSSGANVLTF. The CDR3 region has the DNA TGTGCCAGTAGGAAGAATTACCTGAGCTCTGGGGCCAACGTCCTGACTTTC.